Presented here are 30 T cell receptor beta chains from one specimen sequenced in a study of cytomegalovirus exposure and HLA in healthy donors. The PCR ran on 60 Vbeta and 13 Jbeta primers. The protocol was immunoSEQ multiplex PCR, while the TCRdb copy is restricted to in-frame clones and leaves out a portion. The sample data list 200,000 to 250,000 clones. Sequencing used PBMCs. The origin of the receptors is a woman aged 25 to 39 in good health and CMV-seropositive.

The chain uses TRBV10-1 and TRBJ2-3; the match to TRBD2 covers 7 bases. The CDR3 has 13 residues. Trimming took 6 bases from V and 6 from J; bases not matched to a gene: 6. Germline V gene lookup returns CDR1 WNHNN and CDR2 SYGVQD (reference sequence). As DNA, the CDR3 is TGCGCCAGCAGCCCCAGAGCGGGGGATACGCAGTATTTT. Translated: CASSPRAGDTQYF.

The chain is built from TRBV30 and TRBJ1-2; D not certain. Germline V gene data show CDR1 as GTSNPN and CDR2 as SVGIG (reference sequence). Trimming pared 0 bases from V and 4 bases from J, leaving 15 bases between. The CDR3 runs 15 residues. CDR3: CAWSVDGVRGYGYTF. DNA of the CDR3: TGTGCCTGGAGTGTCGACGGAGTCCGAGGCTATGGCTACACCTTC.

V is TRBV5-1 and J is TRBJ2-1, with D possibly matching TRBD1 (8 bases). CDR1 and CDR2 (germline): SGHRS, YFSETQ. This CDR3 spans 15 amino acids. Trimming left V 4 bases short and J 4 bases short, with 15 bases between. CDR3 in DNA: TGCGCCAGCAGCAACAGGGGGGGGCCTTACAATGAGCAGTTCTTC. Translating it yields CASSNRGGPYNEQFF.

The rearrangement uses TRBV11-2 and TRBJ1-1; D is perhaps TRBD1 (5 bases). The CDR3 is 15 residues long. The V end lost 0 bases, the J end lost 8 bases, and 16 bases lay between the germline ends. CDR1 and CDR2 (germline): SGHAT, FQNNGV. This CDR3 is CASSLERRGGPEAFF. The CDR3 DNA reads TGTGCCAGCAGCTTAGAAAGGAGGGGCGGACCCGAAGCTTTCTTT.

The chain couples TRBV7-2 to TRBJ2-1; D not resolved. Germline V gene data show CDR1 as SGHTA and CDR2 as FQGNSA. This CDR3 spans 11 amino acids. Trimming left V 6 bases short and J 10 bases short, with 10 bases between. The CDR3 coding sequence is TGTGCCAGCAGGGGCGATCGGGAGCAGTTCTTC. Translating it yields CASRGDREQFF.

The rearrangement uses TRBV2 and TRBJ2-4; the D gene is possibly TRBD1 (6 bases). Trimming stripped 7 bases from V and 3 bases from J, with 16 bases between. The CDR3 sequence is 15 residues long. Per germline, CDR1 SNHLY and CDR2 FYNNEI. The CDR3 is CASISTGFGKNIQYF. In nucleotides, the CDR3 is TGTGCCAGCATCTCTACAGGGTTCGGCAAAAACATTCAGTACTTC. Together with reference TRBV2 and TRBJ2-4, the CDR3 gives the full variable domain: EPEVTQTPSHQVTQMGQEVILRCVPISNHLYFYWYRQILGQKVEFLVSFYNNEISEKSEIFDDQFSVERPDGSNFTLKIRSTKLEDSAMYFCASISTGFGKNIQYFGAGTRLSVL.

The chain joins TRBV5-1 to TRBJ1-6; 8 bases are a match to TRBD1. The CDR3 is 14 residues long. Germline V gene lookup returns CDR1 SGHRS and CDR2 YFSETQ. The ends lost 4 bases at V and 6 bases at J; junction bases unmatched: 3. The CDR3 DNA sequence: TGCGCCAGCAGCACAGGGGGTGGTAATTCACCCCTCCACTTT. It specifies CASSTGGGNSPLHF.

The CDR3 is CASRKPGTGYYGYTF. As DNA, the CDR3 is TGTGCCAGCAGAAAACCAGGGACAGGGTACTATGGCTACACCTTC. The V and J genes are TRBV6-5 and TRBJ1-2; 9 nucleotides agree with TRBD1. In germline, CDR1 is MNHEY, CDR2 SVGAGI. The CDR3 loop spans 15 amino acids. V shed 6 bases, J shed 3 bases, and the junction held 8 bases outside the gene matches.

The rearrangement joins TRBV30 to TRBJ2-7; D unclear. Trimming took off 2 bases at V and 3 bases at J, with 11 bases between the two ends. Per germline, CDR1 GTSNPN and CDR2 SVGIG (reference sequence). This CDR3 has 13 residues. The CDR3: CAWSRMALYEQYF. The CDR3 DNA reads TGTGCCTGGAGTCGAATGGCCCTCTACGAGCAGTACTTC. Full variable domain (missing parts from reference TRBV30 and TRBJ2-7): SQTIHQWPATLVQPVGSPLSLECTVEGTSNPNLYWYRQAAGRGLQLLFYSVGIGQISSEVPQNLSASRPQDRQFILSSKKLLLSDSGFYLCAWSRMALYEQYFGPGTRLTVT.

In regard to this clone: At the DNA level, this CDR3 is encoded by other sequences in the same sample as well. The V and J genes are TRBV5-4 and TRBJ1-2; D might be TRBD1 (5 bases). From germline, CDR1 is SGHNT and CDR2 YYREEE (reference sequence). V was clipped by 4 bases and J by 4 bases, with 17 bases between them. This CDR3 contains 15 residues. CDR3 sequence (DNA): TGTGCCAGCAGCGCGGATGGGGCAGGGTCCTATGGCTACACCTTC. This translates into CASSADGAGSYGYTF.

The V gene is TRBV9, the J gene TRBJ2-2; 9 nucleotides line up with TRBD2. The germline gives CDR1 SGDLS, CDR2 YYNGEE. Trimming removed 4 bases from V and 7 bases from J; junction bases left unmatched: 14. This CDR3 spans 17 amino acids. CDR3 bases: TGTGCCAGCAGCACCCGCCCCGCGGGGGGGCCATACGGGGAGCTGTTTTTT. This encodes CASSTRPAGGPYGELFF.

V usage is TRBV19 and J usage is TRBJ1-2, with no clear D. The CDR3 covers 15 residues. The V gene lost 0 bases and the J gene lost 2 bases, with 10 bases spanning the gap. In germline, CDR1 is LNHDA, CDR2 SQIVND (reference sequence). In DNA, the CDR3 is TGTGCCAGTAGTATAGATCGCTACCGCAACTATGGCTACACCTTC. It specifies CASSIDRYRNYGYTF. The full variable domain, its missing parts supplied by reference TRBV19 and TRBJ1-2, is DGGITQSPKYLFRKEGQNVTLSCEQNLNHDAMYWYRQDPGQGLRLIYYSQIVNDFQKGDIAEGYSVSREKKESFPLTVTSAQKNPTAFYLCASSIDRYRNYGYTFGSGTRLTVV.

The J gene is TRBJ2-5, the V gene TRBV30; D might be TRBD2 (6 bases). Germline lookup yields CDR1 GTSNPN and CDR2 SVGIG (reference sequence). The CDR3 has 12 amino acids. Between the trimmed V and J ends, which lost 3 bases and 4 bases, there was a span of 9 bases. CDR3 bases: TGTGCCTGGAGAGAGGGAGGAGAGACCCAGTACTTC. Its translation is CAWREGGETQYF.

CDR3 DNA: TGTGCCAGCAGCTTACGCGCGGTAAGCAATCAGCCCCAGCATTTT. This codes for CASSLRAVSNQPQHF. The chain is built from TRBV7-8 and TRBJ1-5; no firm D call. The V gene's germline CDR1 is SGHVS and CDR2 FQNEAQ. CDR3 length equals 15 residues. Trimming removed 2 bases at V and 1 base at J, with 9 bases between.

For the CDR3, the DNA is TGTGCCAGCAGCTTAGCGGACAGGGGGAACACTGAAGCTTTCTTT. This encodes CASSLADRGNTEAFF. This chain joins TRBV7-8 and TRBJ1-1; 9 bases match TRBD1. Trimming at V came to 0 bases and at J to 1 base, leaving 0 bases not matched to a gene. Germline values: CDR1 SGHVS, CDR2 FQNEAQ. CDR3 length equals 15 residues.

This rearrangement joins TRBV4-3 to TRBJ2-7, with D perhaps TRBD1 (7 bases). V dropped 2 bases and J dropped 3 bases, with 11 bases sitting between them. This CDR3 contains 14 residues. Germline V gives CDR1 LGHNA, CDR2 YSLEER. As DNA, the CDR3 is TGCGCCAGCAGCCAATGGAGGGACAGCTACGAGCAGTACTTC. Its protein product is CASSQWRDSYEQYF.

This chain uses TRBV25-1 with TRBJ2-1; no clear D gene. V lost 4 bases to trimming and J lost 8 bases, with 9 bases between them. Germline CDR1 MGHDK, CDR2 SYGVNS. The CDR3 length is 12 residues. The DNA for the CDR3 is TGTGCCAGCAGTGGCCCCCGGTATGAGCAGTTCTTC. This sequence encodes CASSGPRYEQFF.

The V gene is TRBV30, the J gene TRBJ1-4; a weak D match, TRBD1 (5 bases). The CDR3 is 15 residues long. Between the trimmed V and J ends, which lost 2 bases and 8 bases, there was a span of 18 bases. The germline V gene has CDR1 GTSNPN and CDR2 SVGIG (reference sequence). The CDR3 loop is CAWSKLARVDEKLFF. CDR3 nucleotide sequence: TGTGCCTGGAGTAAGTTAGCCAGGGTTGACGAAAAACTGTTTTTT. The full variable domain, rest sourced from reference TRBV30 and TRBJ1-4, is SQTIHQWPATLVQPVGSPLSLECTVEGTSNPNLYWYRQAAGRGLQLLFYSVGIGQISSEVPQNLSASRPQDRQFILSSKKLLLSDSGFYLCAWSKLARVDEKLFFGSGTQLSVL.

This rearrangement joins TRBV19 to TRBJ1-1; D unresolved. The germline V gene encodes CDR1 LNHDA and CDR2 SQIVND (reference sequence). Trimming took off 7 bases at V and 1 base at J, with 7 bases between the two ends. This CDR3 is 12 amino acids long. The CDR3 bases are TGTGCCAGTAAGGAGGGGAACACTGAAGCTTTCTTT. As protein: CASKEGNTEAFF.

The CDR3 protein is CASSASGSYNEQFF. The DNA of the CDR3 is TGTGCCAGCAGTGCCTCCGGCTCCTACAATGAGCAGTTCTTC. The chain combines TRBV25-1 with TRBJ2-1, with D uncertain. Germline V gives CDR1 MGHDK, CDR2 SYGVNS. CDR3 size: 14 residues. V was shortened by 4 bases and J by 0 bases, with 7 bases between the two germline ends.

V usage is TRBV2 and J usage is TRBJ2-7; the D gene is possibly TRBD2 (6 bases). V lost 4 bases and J lost 12, with 16 bases in between. The length of the CDR3 is 12 residues. Germline CDR1 reads SNHLY; CDR2 reads FYNNEI. This CDR3 reads CASSGDSPPGYF. DNA for the CDR3: TGTGCCAGCAGTGGGGACTCCCCCCCGGGGTACTTC.

The CDR3 is CASSPLIAGDYEQYF. CDR3 sequence (DNA): TGTGCCAGCAGCCCTCTTATAGCGGGGGACTACGAGCAGTACTTC. The gene calls are TRBV7-9 and TRBJ2-7; 9 bases align to TRBD2. From germline, CDR1 is SEHNR and CDR2 FQNEAQ (reference sequence). Germline trimming cut 5 bases from V and 3 bases from J; bases unmatched to any gene: 8. The CDR3 extends over 15 amino acids.

The chain is built from TRBV7-9 and TRBJ1-6; 10 bases line up with TRBD1. V dropped 3 bases and J dropped 8; count of bases not matched to a gene: 7. CDR1 is SEHNR and CDR2 is FQNEAQ in the germline V gene (reference sequence). This CDR3 comprises 16 residues. For the CDR3, the DNA is TGTGCCAGCAGCTTGGGTACGGGACAGGGGCATTCACCCCTCCACTTT. Its translation is CASSLGTGQGHSPLHF.

The chain recombines TRBV7-9 with TRBJ1-4; a weak D match, TRBD1 (6 bases). CDR3 length: 14 amino acids. V was clipped by 0 bases and J by 8 bases, with 10 bases between them. Looked up from germline, CDR1 is SEHNR and CDR2 is FQNEAQ (reference sequence). The CDR3 here is CASSLAPGVEKLFF. CDR3 nucleotides: TGTGCCAGCAGCTTAGCCCCAGGGGTGGAAAAACTGTTTTTT.

The gene calls are TRBV6-1 and TRBJ1-2; 9 bases map to TRBD1. After removal of 5 bases from V and 4 bases from J, the junction contained 5 bases not matched to a gene. Germline loops: CDR1 MNHNS, CDR2 SASEGT. CDR3 size: 14 residues. The CDR3 nucleotides are TGTGCCAGCAGTCGGGACAGGGTTCTCTATGGCTACACCTTC. It yields the protein CASSRDRVLYGYTF.

This rearrangement joins TRBV5-3 to TRBJ2-2, with 10 bases identical to TRBD2. TRBV5-3 is classed as an ORF, of uncertain function. The CDR3 totals 16 residues. The junction had 7 bases not matched to a gene; V was cut back by 4 bases and J by 4 bases. CDR3 protein: CARSHKREGGTGELFF. CDR3 nucleotide sequence: TGTGCCAGAAGCCACAAGCGGGAGGGTGGCACCGGGGAGCTGTTTTTT.

The chain couples TRBV28 to TRBJ2-1; D is uncertain. This CDR3 is built from 14 residues. V was cut by 2 bases and J by 1 base, with 6 bases left in between. Germline values: CDR1 MDHEN, CDR2 SYDVKM. CDR3 sequence reads: CASSLTVSYNEQFF. CDR3 coding DNA: TGTGCCAGCAGTTTAACAGTTTCCTACAATGAGCAGTTCTTC.

The gene calls are TRBV7-2 and TRBJ1-5, with 8 bases identical to TRBD1. Per the germline V gene, CDR1 is SGHTA and CDR2 is FQGNSA. The CDR3 contains 15 residues. The junction had 9 bases not matched to a gene; V was cut back by 5 bases and J by 6 bases. This CDR3 reads CASSQDRGFGQPQHF. The CDR3 region has the DNA TGTGCCAGCAGCCAAGACAGGGGCTTCGGTCAGCCCCAGCATTTT.

This chain connects TRBV4-1 to TRBJ2-7; 7 bases line up with TRBD2. CDR3 length equals 15 residues. CDR1 and CDR2 (germline): MGHRA, YSYEKL. The V gene end was trimmed by 1 base and the J gene end by 2 bases; junction bases not matched to a gene: 5. This chain's CDR3 is CASSQVAGVPYEQYF. The DNA for the CDR3 is TGCGCCAGCAGCCAAGTTGCGGGAGTCCCCTACGAGCAGTACTTC.

This chain links TRBV11-1 with TRBJ2-1; 7 bases are a match to TRBD2. V lost 1 base, J lost 0 bases, and 6 bases stayed unmatched. Germline V lookup: CDR1 SGHAT, CDR2 FQDESV (reference sequence). This CDR3 spans 17 amino acids. CDR3 sequence reads: CASSLGGGGSSYNEQFF. The CDR3 nucleotides read TGTGCCAGCAGCTTAGGGGGGGGTGGGAGCTCCTACAATGAGCAGTTCTTC. The full variable domain, completed using reference TRBV11-1 and TRBJ2-1, is EAEVAQSPRYKITEKSQAVAFWCDPISGHATLYWYRQILGQGPELLVQFQDESVVDDSQLPKDRFSAERLKGVDSTLKIQPAELGDSAMYLCASSLGGGGSSYNEQFFGPGTRLTVL.